This passage covers 18 T cell receptor beta chains from one sample sequenced in a study of T cell repertoires in cytomegalovirus infection. For these TCRs, the target antigens are not known. TCRdb fed the reads into MiXCR, producing one record per CDR3 protein. The data contain approximately 1,000,000 distinct CDR3 sequences, around 32% of them seen just once; the ten biggest clones take up over 13%. The sample consisted of cultured CD8+ T cells from PBMCs, taken from culture after CMV antigen stimulation. These receptor sequences come from a human donor in good health (CMV status not recorded). Some clones in this sample may be carry-over from other donors' samples.

The gene calls are TRBV27 and TRBJ2-7; D gene uncertain. The CDR3 loop spans 14 amino acids. Germline lookup yields CDR1 MNHEY and CDR2 SMNVEV (reference sequence). Trimming shortened V by 5 bases and J by 2 bases, and 13 bases separated the two germline ends. In DNA, the CDR3 is TGTGCCAGCAGTCTCCTGGGCGGAACCTACGAGCAGTACTTC. It yields the protein CASSLLGGTYEQYF.

Many counts were recorded for this clonotype. The chain couples TRBV7-6 to TRBJ1-1, with 9 positions matching TRBD1. V lost 5 bases to trimming and J lost 4 bases; unmatched junction nucleotides: 5. The CDR3 extends over 14 amino acids. Per germline, CDR1 SGHVS and CDR2 FNYEAQ. Written as DNA, the CDR3 is TGTGCCAGCAGCCGGGGGACAGGGCCCACTGAAGCTTTCTTT. Protein product: CASSRGTGPTEAFF.

This clonotype was found a few times. This chain connects TRBV28 to TRBJ2-3; D is possibly TRBD2 (5 bases). From germline, CDR1 is MDHEN and CDR2 SYDVKM. V lost 3 bases, J lost 0 bases, and 13 bases lay in between. The CDR3 is made up of 16 amino acids. The CDR3 DNA is TGTGCCAGCAGTTTGGGAAAGCGGATTAGCACAGATACGCAGTATTTT. Its translation: CASSLGKRISTDTQYF.

The DNA for the CDR3 is TGTGCCAGCAGTCCTAACAGGGTCGGGCCCTATGGCTACACCTTC. It yields the protein CASSPNRVGPYGYTF. This chain joins TRBV27 and TRBJ1-2; tentatively, D is TRBD1 (6 bases). In germline, CDR1 is MNHEY, CDR2 SMNVEV (reference sequence). Trimming removed 5 bases from V and 4 bases from J, with 17 bases in between. The CDR3 covers 15 residues.

Points on this clonotype: One end of the junction varies from germline; a read error may be responsible. CDR3 in amino acids: CVSTPLQTGAYEQYF. CDR3 in DNA: TGTGTCAGCACCCCGCTTCAGACAGGGGCCTACGAGCAGTACTTC. V gene TRBV7-8 combines with J gene TRBJ2-7; 8 bases align to TRBD1. Per germline, CDR1 SGHVS and CDR2 FQNEAQ. The CDR3 is 15 residues long.

V and J are TRBV4-1 and TRBJ2-4; D unresolved. V was cut by 4 bases and J by 5 bases, with 12 bases left in between. CDR1 and CDR2 from the germline V gene are MGHRA and YSYEKL. The CDR3 contains 14 residues. The CDR3 spells CASSLLDGENIQYF. The CDR3 coding sequence is TGCGCCAGCAGCCTACTGGACGGAGAAAACATTCAGTACTTC.

This rearrangement joins TRBV19 to TRBJ1-2; TRBD1 is a possible D gene (6 bases). Germline loops: CDR1 LNHDA, CDR2 SQIVND (reference sequence). This CDR3 has 16 amino acids. V lost 3 bases and J 3 bases, leaving 17 bases between the germline ends. CDR3 in amino acids: CASSIQPGAWDYGYTF. The CDR3 coding sequence is TGTGCCAGTAGTATCCAGCCGGGGGCCTGGGACTATGGCTACACCTTC.

The chain uses TRBV5-4 and TRBJ2-3; 8 positions match TRBD1. V lost 4 bases, J lost 3 bases, and 7 bases stayed unmatched. Germline CDR1 and CDR2: SGHNT and YYREEE (reference sequence). The CDR3 consists of 15 residues. CDR3 nucleotides: TGTGCCAGCAGCCCACTCGGACAGGGTACAGATACGCAGTATTTT. It is translated as CASSPLGQGTDTQYF.

This clonotype turned up a few times. The gene calls are TRBV6-6 and TRBJ1-6; D is unclear. The CDR3 runs 18 residues. The germline gives CDR1 MNHNY, CDR2 SVGAGI (reference sequence). Trimming removed 1 base at V and 0 bases at J, with 13 bases between. CDR3 region: CASSYFPPAGSYNSPLHF. In nucleotides, the CDR3 is TGTGCCAGCAGTTACTTCCCCCCCGCGGGCTCCTATAATTCACCCCTCCACTTT.

This sequence joins TRBV19 and TRBJ1-1; D gene uncertain. The germline V and J ends were trimmed by 6 bases and 1 base, with 12 bases remaining between them. The CDR3 totals 14 residues. Germline V CDR1 and CDR2: LNHDA, SQIVND (reference sequence). This CDR3 is CASSPGVWNTEAFF. In DNA, the CDR3 is TGTGCCAGTAGCCCCGGGGTCTGGAACACTGAAGCTTTCTTT.

The V and J genes are TRBV4-2 and TRBJ2-2, with D possibly being TRBD1 (6 bases). The CDR3 sequence is 19 residues long. Germline CDR1 LGHNA, CDR2 YNFKEQ. Deletions cut 1 base from V and 1 base from J, with 19 bases between. The CDR3 loop is CASSQGGNNRDVNTGELFF. The CDR3 DNA follows: TGTGCCAGCAGCCAAGGGGGTAACAACAGGGATGTGAACACCGGGGAGCTGTTTTTT.

This chain connects TRBV18 to TRBJ2-5; TRBD2 matches at 10 bases. Trimming cost V 3 bases and J 5 bases; bases outside gene matches: 18. The CDR3 covers 19 residues. Per the germline V gene, CDR1 is KGHSH and CDR2 is LQKENI. The CDR3 spells CASSPSGGLADLRRETQYF. The CDR3 coding sequence is TGTGCCAGCTCACCTTCCGGAGGACTAGCGGATCTTAGGCGGGAGACCCAGTACTTC.

The V and J genes are TRBV7-3 and TRBJ1-2; 9 nucleotides match TRBD1. This CDR3 contains 14 residues. CDR1 and CDR2 (germline): SGHTA, FQGTGA. V lost 0 bases, J lost 7 bases, and 3 bases stayed unmatched. CDR3 region: CASSLTGQGLGYTF. In DNA, the CDR3 is TGTGCCAGCAGCTTAACGGGACAGGGACTTGGCTACACCTTC.

This clonotype was recorded a few times. The genes are TRBV23-1 and TRBJ2-7; D possibly uses TRBD1 or TRBD2 (5 bases each). TRBV23-1 qualifies as an ORF whose function is uncertain. Trimming left V 1 base short and J 3 bases short, with 19 bases between. The CDR3 length is 17 residues. The CDR3 is CASSQWVRERPDYEQYV. DNA of the CDR3: TGCGCCAGCAGTCAATGGGTCAGGGAGAGGCCCGACTACGAGCAGTACGTC.

The V gene is TRBV6-2 or TRBV6-3, the J gene TRBJ2-1; 13 bases are a match to TRBD2. The CDR3 is 16 amino acids. Germline assignment: CDR1 MNHEY and CDR2 SVGEGT. The V and J ends lost 2 bases and 7 bases, in that order; junction bases with no gene match: 5. The CDR3 reads CASSYRGLAGVNEQFF. The CDR3 DNA reads TGTGCCAGCAGTTACCGCGGACTAGCGGGGGTTAATGAGCAGTTCTTC.

This clonotype was detected many times. The rearrangement links TRBV7-2 to TRBJ2-3, with TRBD2 matching over 9 bases. The CDR3 length is 15 residues. Germline trimming cut 3 bases from V and 3 bases from J; bases unmatched to any gene: 4. Germline V CDR1 and CDR2: SGHTA, FQGNSA. The CDR3 reads CASSFSGGRTDTQYF. The CDR3 bases are TGTGCCAGCAGCTTCAGCGGGGGGAGAACAGATACGCAGTATTTT.

The chain uses TRBV20-1 and TRBJ1-1, with a tentative D call TRBD1 (5 bases). With 5 bases removed from V and 8 bases from J, the gap between germline ends came to 12 bases. Looked up from germline, CDR1 is DFQATT and CDR2 is SNEGSKA (reference sequence). The CDR3 sequence is 11 residues long. DNA for the CDR3: TGCAGTGCTGCCAGGGACCCAGAAGCTTTCTTT. Translated: CSAARDPEAFF.

CDR3 amino acids: CASSSATGLSNRQPQHF. The CDR3 nucleotides are TGTGCCAGCAGCTCCGCCACAGGGCTTAGCAATCGGCAGCCCCAGCATTTT. The J gene is TRBJ1-5, the V gene TRBV7-2; the D gene is possibly TRBD1 (6 bases). This CDR3 has 17 amino acids. CDR1 SGHTA and CDR2 FQGNSA come from the germline V gene. Trimming shortened V by 4 bases and J by 7 bases, and 23 bases separated the two germline ends.